The source of this T cell receptor beta chain is a study of identical twins (dated by TCRdb to 2015 to 2016). For context, the study as a whole: The study deep-sequenced TCR alpha and beta repertoires from monozygotic twins, unrelated adults of various ages and cord blood to test whether fetal clonotypes persist. Replicate twin experiments were performed at different times using different library preparation protocols to rule out contamination.

This clonotype occurred a few times. Its antigen remains undetermined. Base-call qualities are not available, and no considerably larger clone is one nucleotide away. Here is what the overall study found, with its caveats: In monozygotic twins, out-of-frame TCR alpha sharing was systematically underestimated by recombination models, although the models agreed with sharing between unrelated individuals. Abundant cord blood beta clonotypes carried fewer insertions; young adult naive repertoires showed a weaker similar trend, while memory repertoires showed none. Conclusions relied on cross-sectional statistical analysis, since the same donors could not be followed over many years. Compared with coincidental sharing between unrelated individuals, out-of-frame TCR alpha sequences shared between twins showed an excess of sequences with low generation probability. Invariant T cells such as MAIT and iNKT could partly confound zero-insertion analyses, although diverse VJ usage argued against such confounding for most clonotypes. Excess twin sharing in beta out-of-frame sequences was weaker because fewer shared sequences lowered the signal-to-noise ratio.

V and J lose 3 bases and 8 bases, and a span of 19 bases separates them. Counted from cysteine to phenylalanine, this CDR3 has 15 amino acids. The CDR3 DNA has 45 bases and is translated from base 1. Every donor in the study was a healthy Caucasian. The twin cohort comprised three pairs of female monozygotic twins, all aged roughly 18 to 30 years. Positive isolation kits from Invitrogen were used to isolate the CD4+ and CD8+ T cell populations. Library construction relied on 5' RACE. Sequencing instrument: Illumina HiSeq 2000. A universal primer binding site was added through template switching, and the final cDNA carried a unique molecular identifier so that TCR cDNA molecules could be counted accurately. Specific primers in the conserved constant-segment region were used to synthesize first-strand cDNA for the TCR alpha and beta chains. To control for contamination, each cDNA library was double barcoded with a SMART-Mk sample barcode plus Illumina barcodes. TruSeq adapter sequences and Illumina sample barcodes were added in two successive PCR steps. The TCR alpha and beta cDNA libraries were sequenced on the Illumina HiSeq platform using custom primers. The authors' analysis ran thus. Raw reads were processed with MiGEC to extract unique molecular identifiers, and MiXCR was used to determine CDR3 positions. For each individual, recombination models were inferred using an EM algorithm with the repgenHMM and IGoR tools. The analysis of shared clonotypes was done with the tcR package in R, with sharing normalized by the product of cloneset sizes. To study raw recombination free of thymic and clonal selection effects, out-of-frame nonproductive sequences were analyzed. The raw public reads went through TCRdb reprocessing: fastp at Q25, MiXCR clone calling, in-frame beta chains kept. A single entry per CDR3 protein holds the most common genes and DNA from its merged rows. The V and J calls reflect TCRdb's pipeline rather than the authors' work. The sample profile shows 500,000 or so distinct CDR3 sequences; about 20% of them were found once. Of the sample, under 0.95% is held by the ten largest clones.

The same specimen was also included in a second study, on T cells expressing NK-cell markers. According to the second study: Three sorted T-cell subsets (CD3+CD56+NKG2C+, CD3+CD56+NKG2C- and CD3+CD56-NKG2C+) from about 8 donors had their TCR beta-chain repertoires profiled. Seven of the eight sequenced donors were HCMV-seropositive and one was HCMV-seronegative. In several experiments an anti-gammadeltaTCR antibody was added to restrict sorting to alphabetaTCR-expressing T cells. In a handful of donors, the dominant CD3+CD56+NKG2C+ clonotypes were among the top 10 CD8+ clonotypes and accounted for about 1.0-7.5% of CD8+ T cells. Those dominant clonotypes were again the most abundant among CD3+CD56-NKG2C+ cells in a handful of donors, at about 28.3-65%. Whether the expanded NKG2C-expressing T cell clones were specific for HCMV antigens remained unclear. The study sequenced eight donors, all healthy volunteers chosen at random: three men and five women. HCMV serostatus was determined by detecting HCMV-specific IgG in serum with a commercial ELISA kit. MIGEC was used to demultiplex reads and group the reads by UMI, and MiTCR was used to assemble and quantify clonotypes. To remove erroneous sequences, TCR cDNA sequences were retained only when supported by two or more reads. The tcR package was used for downstream repertoire analysis, with clonotypes matched between fractions based on CDR3 nucleotide sequence plus V segment. VDJmatch was used to annotate antigen specificity against VDJdb, with one amino acid substitution in CDR3 permitted.

This clonotype originated in a woman aged 18 to 35 in good health. Sample: CD4+ T cells sorted from blood. The chain is assembled from TRBV12-3 or TRBV12-4 and TRBJ1-2; the D segment could be TRBD1, given 6 matching bases. The nucleotide sequence is given as TGTGCCAGCAGTTTTCGACCGGGGCAGGGGAGGGGCTACACCTTC. Its translation is CASSFRPGQGRGYTF.